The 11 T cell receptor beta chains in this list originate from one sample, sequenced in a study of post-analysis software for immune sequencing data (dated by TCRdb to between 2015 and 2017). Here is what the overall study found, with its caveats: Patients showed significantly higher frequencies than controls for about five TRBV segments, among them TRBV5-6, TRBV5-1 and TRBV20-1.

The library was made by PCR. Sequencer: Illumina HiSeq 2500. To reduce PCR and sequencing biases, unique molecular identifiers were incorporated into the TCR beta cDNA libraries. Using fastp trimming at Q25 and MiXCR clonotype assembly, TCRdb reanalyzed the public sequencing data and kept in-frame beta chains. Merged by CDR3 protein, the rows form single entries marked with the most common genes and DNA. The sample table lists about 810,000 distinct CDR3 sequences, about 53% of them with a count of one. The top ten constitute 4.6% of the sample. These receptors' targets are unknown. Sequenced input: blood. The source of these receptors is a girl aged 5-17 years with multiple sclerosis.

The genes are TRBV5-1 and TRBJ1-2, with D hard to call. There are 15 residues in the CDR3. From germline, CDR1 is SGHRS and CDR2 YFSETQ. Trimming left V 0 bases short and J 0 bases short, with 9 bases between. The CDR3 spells CASSLGADSNYGYTF. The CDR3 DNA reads TGCGCCAGCAGCTTGGGGGCAGACTCTAACTATGGCTACACCTTC.

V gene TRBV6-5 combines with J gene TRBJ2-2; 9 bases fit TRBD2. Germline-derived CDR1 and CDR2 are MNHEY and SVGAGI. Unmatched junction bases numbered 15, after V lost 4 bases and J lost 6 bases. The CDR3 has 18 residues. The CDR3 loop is CASSWYPSGMEKAGELFF. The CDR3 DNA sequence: TGTGCCAGCAGTTGGTACCCTAGCGGGATGGAGAAAGCCGGGGAGCTGTTTTTT.

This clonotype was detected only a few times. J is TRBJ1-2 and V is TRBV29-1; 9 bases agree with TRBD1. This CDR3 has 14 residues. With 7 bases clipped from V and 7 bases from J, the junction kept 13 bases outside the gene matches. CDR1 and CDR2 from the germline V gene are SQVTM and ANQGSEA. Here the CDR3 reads CSAAVAQGASGYTF. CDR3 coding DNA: TGCAGCGCCGCGGTGGCACAGGGGGCCAGTGGCTACACCTTC.

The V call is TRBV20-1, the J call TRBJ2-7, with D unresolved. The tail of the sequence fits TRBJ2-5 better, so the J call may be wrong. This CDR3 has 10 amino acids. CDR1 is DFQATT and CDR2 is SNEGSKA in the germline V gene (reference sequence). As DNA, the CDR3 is TGCAGTGCTGAGACAGAGACCCAGTACTTC. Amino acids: CSAETETQYF.

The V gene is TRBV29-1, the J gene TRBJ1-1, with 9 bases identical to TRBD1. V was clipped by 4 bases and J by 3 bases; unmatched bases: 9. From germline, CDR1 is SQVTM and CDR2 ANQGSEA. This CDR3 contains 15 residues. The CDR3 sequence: CSVGSTGGGYTEAFF. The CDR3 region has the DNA TGCAGCGTTGGGTCAACAGGGGGCGGTTACACTGAAGCTTTCTTT.

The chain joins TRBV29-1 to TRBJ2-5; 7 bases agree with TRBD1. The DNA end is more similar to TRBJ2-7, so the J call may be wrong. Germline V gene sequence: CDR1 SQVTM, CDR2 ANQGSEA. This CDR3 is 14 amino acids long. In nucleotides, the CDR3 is TGCAGCGTAATAGGATCCGGGACAGCCTACGAGCAGTACTTC. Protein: CSVIGSGTAYEQYF.

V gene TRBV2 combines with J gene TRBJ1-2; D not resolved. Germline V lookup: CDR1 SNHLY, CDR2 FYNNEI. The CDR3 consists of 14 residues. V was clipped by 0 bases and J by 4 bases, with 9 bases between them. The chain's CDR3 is CASSEARAGYGYTF. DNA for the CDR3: TGTGCCAGCAGTGAAGCACGGGCCGGCTATGGCTACACCTTC.

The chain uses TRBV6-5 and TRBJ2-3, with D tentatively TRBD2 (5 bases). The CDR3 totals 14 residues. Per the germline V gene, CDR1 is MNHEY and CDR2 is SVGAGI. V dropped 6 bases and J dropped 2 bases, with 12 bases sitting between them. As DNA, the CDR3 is TGTGCCAGCAGCGAGGGCCTATCCACAGATACGCAGTATTTT. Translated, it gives CASSEGLSTDTQYF.

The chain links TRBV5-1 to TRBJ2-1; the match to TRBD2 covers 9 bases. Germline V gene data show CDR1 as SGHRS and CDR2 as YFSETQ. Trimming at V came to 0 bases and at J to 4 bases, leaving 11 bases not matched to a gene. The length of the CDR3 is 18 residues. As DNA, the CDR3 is TGCGCCAGCAGCTTGGAGGGCGGGAGGGCCTTATCATACAATGAGCAGTTCTTC. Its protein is CASSLEGGRALSYNEQFF.

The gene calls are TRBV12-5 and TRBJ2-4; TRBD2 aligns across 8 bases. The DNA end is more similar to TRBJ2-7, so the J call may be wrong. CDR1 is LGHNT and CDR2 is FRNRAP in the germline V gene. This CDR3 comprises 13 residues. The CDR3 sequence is CASGLSGSGEQYF. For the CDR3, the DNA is TGTGCTAGTGGTTTGAGCGGGAGCGGCGAGCAGTACTTC.

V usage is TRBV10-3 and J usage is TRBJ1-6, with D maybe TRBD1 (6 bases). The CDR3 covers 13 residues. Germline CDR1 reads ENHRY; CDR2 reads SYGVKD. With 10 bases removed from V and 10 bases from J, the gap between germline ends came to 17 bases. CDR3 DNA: TGTGCCACCCTACAGGGATCGACCTCACCCCTCCACTTT. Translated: CATLQGSTSPLHF.